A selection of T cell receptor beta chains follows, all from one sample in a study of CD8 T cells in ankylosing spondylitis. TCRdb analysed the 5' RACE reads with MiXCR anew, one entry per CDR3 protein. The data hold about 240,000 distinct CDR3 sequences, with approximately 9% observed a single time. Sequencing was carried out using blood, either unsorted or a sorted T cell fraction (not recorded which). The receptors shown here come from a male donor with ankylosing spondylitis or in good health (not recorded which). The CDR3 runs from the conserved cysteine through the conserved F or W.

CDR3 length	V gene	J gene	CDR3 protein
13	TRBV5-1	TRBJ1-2	CASTFDVNYGYTF
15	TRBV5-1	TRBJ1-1	CASSLAGTDYTEAFF
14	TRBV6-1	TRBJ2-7	CATRDGGFSYEQYF
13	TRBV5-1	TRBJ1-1	CASRPDRNTEAFF
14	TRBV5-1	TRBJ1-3	CASSRRGSGNTIYF
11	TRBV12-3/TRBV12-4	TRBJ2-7	CASRTTGTPYF
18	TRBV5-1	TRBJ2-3	CASSLAALIAGEADTQYF
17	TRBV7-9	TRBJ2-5	CASSSTSGGAVEETQYF
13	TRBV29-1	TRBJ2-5	CSVEDGGWKTQYF
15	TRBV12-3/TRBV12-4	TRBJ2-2	CASSSLALNTGELFF
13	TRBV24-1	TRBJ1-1	CATSTQGQGAAFF
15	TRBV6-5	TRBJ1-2	CASSSVSGTGSGYTF
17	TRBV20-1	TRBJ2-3	CSAYRTSGGMSTDTQYF
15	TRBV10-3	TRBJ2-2	CAASLGQGTPWELFF
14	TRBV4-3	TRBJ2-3	CASSQDGGGATQYF
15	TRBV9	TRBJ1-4	CASSGKRIINEKLFF
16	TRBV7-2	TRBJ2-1	CASSLAPGLAGTEQFF
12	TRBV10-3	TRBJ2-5	CAISVDGETQYF